The 29 T cell receptor beta chains listed next were all sequenced from one sample in a study of blood T cell repertoires in COVID-19. Libraries were prepared by immunoSEQ multiplex PCR; TCRdb keeps only in-frame clonotypes and omits some of them. The sample shows some 250,000 clones, about 86% of them seen only once. Sequencing was done on a sample of peripheral blood. Source of these receptors: a woman aged 25-40 years who had recovered from COVID-19.

This chain links TRBV7-3 with TRBJ2-2, with 7 positions matching TRBD2. V shed 0 bases and J 0 bases; nucleotides not matched to a gene: 1. Germline CDR1 reads SGHTA; CDR2 reads FQGTGA. The CDR3 contains 16 residues. CDR3 sequence reads: CASSLTGRANTGELFF. CDR3 coding DNA: TGTGCCAGCAGCTTAACAGGGAGGGCGAACACCGGGGAGCTGTTTTTT.

This rearrangement joins TRBV18 to TRBJ1-6; D remains ambiguous. Germline CDR1 and CDR2: KGHSH and LQKENI. The germline V and J ends were trimmed by 2 bases and 16 bases, with 18 bases remaining between them. The CDR3 length is 14 residues. The CDR3: CASSPGTAGGTLHF. DNA of the CDR3: TGTGCCAGCTCACCAGGTACCGCCGGCGGCACACTCCACTTT.

The gene calls are TRBV10-2 and TRBJ1-2; no definite D call. This CDR3 is 12 amino acids long. Trimming removed 2 bases at V and 4 bases at J, with 5 bases between. Per the germline V gene, CDR1 is WSHSY and CDR2 is SAAADI. The CDR3 loop is CASSEESYGYTF. The CDR3 DNA reads TGCGCCAGCAGTGAGGAGAGCTATGGCTACACCTTC.

The chain employs TRBV18 and TRBJ2-7, with no clear D. The CDR3 spans 13 residues. The ends were cut back, 2 bases at V and 0 bases at J, with 5 bases in the middle. Germline lookup yields CDR1 KGHSH and CDR2 LQKENI. The CDR3 DNA reads TGTGCCAGCTCACCATCCCGCTCCTACGAGCAGTACTTC. The encoded protein is CASSPSRSYEQYF. Variable domain in full (rest from reference TRBV18 and TRBJ2-7): NAGVMQNPRHLVRRRGQEARLRCSPMKGHSHVYWYRQLPEEGLKFMVYLQKENIIDESGMPKERFSAEFPKEGPSILRIQQVVRGDSAAYFCASSPSRSYEQYFGPGTRLTVT.

V gene TRBV15 combines with J gene TRBJ2-7; D unresolved. The CDR3 sequence is 14 residues long. The germline V gene encodes CDR1 LNHNV and CDR2 YYDKDF (reference sequence). Trimming left V 1 base short and J 2 bases short, with 9 bases between. The chain's CDR3 is CATSRGFKPYEQYF. CDR3 coding DNA: TGTGCCACCAGCAGAGGTTTCAAGCCCTACGAGCAGTACTTC.

J is TRBJ2-2 and V is TRBV30; D not certain. The germline CDR1 and CDR2 sequences are GTSNPN and SVGIG (reference sequence). The CDR3 totals 13 residues. The V end lost 2 bases, the J end lost 4 bases, and 8 bases lay between the germline ends. CDR3 sequence (DNA): TGTGCCTGGAGTAGACAATCCACCGGGGAGCTGTTTTTT. Protein: CAWSRQSTGELFF.

CDR3 sequence: CASSVGDRNTEAFF. The CDR3 nucleotides read TGTGCCAGCAGCGTAGGCGACAGAAACACTGAAGCTTTCTTT. The chain uses TRBV9 and TRBJ1-1, with D possibly being TRBD1 (5 bases). The length of the CDR3 is 14 residues. Trimming shortened V by 0 bases and J by 2 bases, and 8 bases separated the two germline ends. The germline gives CDR1 SGDLS, CDR2 YYNGEE.

The chain combines TRBV6-5 with TRBJ2-3; 10 nucleotides match TRBD1. Trimming took 6 bases from V and 2 from J; bases not matched to a gene: 5. Germline loops: CDR1 MNHEY, CDR2 SVGAGI. This CDR3 contains 15 residues. The CDR3 coding sequence is TGTGCCAGCAGGACAGGGGGCACTCCCACAGATACGCAGTATTTT. Protein product: CASRTGGTPTDTQYF.

The chain couples TRBV6-2 or TRBV6-3 to TRBJ2-3; 7 bases are shared with TRBD1. The length of the CDR3 is 14 residues. V was pared by 4 bases and J by 10 bases, with 11 bases of the junction left unmatched. Germline CDR1 is MNHEY and CDR2 is SVGEGT. The CDR3 region is CASSWRTGEKAQYF. CDR3 nucleotides: TGTGCCAGCAGTTGGAGAACAGGGGAAAAAGCGCAGTATTTT.

V gene TRBV27 combines with J gene TRBJ1-1; 9 nucleotides align to TRBD1. The J segment lost 2 bases and the V segment lost 4 bases, leaving 14 bases of the junction unmatched. Germline lookup yields CDR1 MNHEY and CDR2 SMNVEV (reference sequence). The CDR3 spans 18 residues. CDR3 DNA: TGTGCCAGCAGTTGTCCCGGGACAGGGTTACTAATTAACACTGAAGCTTTCTTT. It specifies CASSCPGTGLLINTEAFF.

The rearrangement links TRBV5-6 to TRBJ1-2, with 8 bases identical to TRBD1. Looked up from germline, CDR1 is SGHDT and CDR2 is YYEEEE. The CDR3 extends over 14 amino acids. V trimming: 6 bases; J trimming: 2 bases; junction bases outside the gene matches: 6. CDR3 loop: CASKSQGANYGYTF. CDR3 in DNA: TGTGCCAGCAAATCCCAGGGGGCCAACTATGGCTACACCTTC.

The gene calls are TRBV7-9 and TRBJ2-2; 8 nucleotides line up with TRBD1. CDR1 SEHNR and CDR2 FQNEAQ come from the germline V gene (reference sequence). CDR3 size: 18 residues. With V trimmed by 7 bases and J by 2 bases, 15 bases remained unmatched. The DNA of the CDR3 is TGTGCCAGCAACCCCCTTTCCGGGACAGGAGAAAACACCGGGGAGCTGTTTTTT. Amino acids: CASNPLSGTGENTGELFF.

This clone was seen a few times. J is TRBJ2-1 and V is TRBV30; D possibly corresponds to TRBD2 (7 bases). V lost 0 bases and J lost 5, with 20 bases in between. CDR3 length equals 17 residues. Germline V gene lookup returns CDR1 GTSNPN and CDR2 SVGIG (reference sequence). CDR3 region: CAWSVWGGPDVNNEQFF. The DNA of the CDR3 is TGTGCCTGGAGTGTATGGGGGGGGCCCGACGTTAACAATGAGCAGTTCTTC.

CDR3 in amino acids: CATSDSGTASYNEQFF. The CDR3 DNA reads as TGTGCCACCAGTGACTCCGGGACAGCCTCTTACAATGAGCAGTTCTTC. J is TRBJ2-1 and V is TRBV24-1, with 7 bases lining up with TRBD1. The CDR3 length is 16 residues. CDR1 KGHDR and CDR2 SFDVKD come from the germline V gene. After removal of 4 bases from V and 4 bases from J, the junction contained 9 bases not matched to a gene.

The gene calls are TRBV2 and TRBJ2-2; maybe TRBD2 (6 bases). Germline V CDR1 and CDR2: SNHLY, FYNNEI. CDR3 length equals 13 residues. V was cut by 9 bases and J by 5 bases, with 13 bases left in between. For the CDR3, the DNA is TGTGCCAGAGTGGCGGCGGGAACCGGGGAGCTGTTTTTT. It is translated as CARVAAGTGELFF.

The chain combines TRBV2 with TRBJ1-2, with TRBD1 matching 9 bases. V gave up 5 bases and J gave up 6 bases; unmatched junction bases: 7. This CDR3 comprises 14 residues. CDR1 SNHLY and CDR2 FYNNEI come from the germline V gene. CDR3 DNA sequence: TGTGCCAGCAGTAATCCACAGGGGGCTGATGGCTACACCTTC. This gives the protein CASSNPQGADGYTF.

CDR3 region: CASSYTGTGGSPLHF. Written as DNA, the CDR3 is TGTGCCAGCAGCTACACCGGGACAGGGGGTTCACCCCTCCACTTT. The chain uses TRBV9 and TRBJ1-6; 11 bases are a match to TRBD1. Trimming removed 4 bases from V and 9 bases from J; junction bases left unmatched: 6. CDR3 length: 15 amino acids. Germline CDR1 reads SGDLS; CDR2 reads YYNGEE.

This rearrangement joins TRBV7-9 to TRBJ1-4; no clear D. V lost 6 bases, J lost 2 bases, and 25 bases lay in between. Germline loops: CDR1 SEHNR, CDR2 FQNEAQ (reference sequence). This CDR3 spans 19 amino acids. CDR3 in DNA: TGTGCCAGCAGGCCACAACGTGTTGGAGAGGGCCGTACTAATGAAAAACTGTTTTTT. This encodes CASRPQRVGEGRTNEKLFF.

V gene TRBV7-2 combines with J gene TRBJ2-1; 7 nucleotides line up with TRBD1. The CDR3 totals 15 residues. The V and J ends lost 1 base and 8 bases, in that order; junction bases with no gene match: 8. CDR1 and CDR2 from the germline V gene are SGHTA and FQGNSA. The CDR3, as DNA: TGTGCCAGCAGCTTAGTAAGTGACAGGGTGTATGAGCAGTTCTTC. It translates to CASSLVSDRVYEQFF. Full variable domain (outside the CDR3, taken from reference TRBV7-2 and TRBJ2-1): GAGVSQSPSNKVTEKGKDVELRCDPISGHTALYWYRQSLGQGLEFLIYFQGNSAPDKSGLPSDRFSAERTGGSVSTLTIQRTQQEDSAVYLCASSLVSDRVYEQFFGPGTRLTVL.

V is TRBV5-1 and J is TRBJ1-5; D unclear. Germline V gives CDR1 SGHRS, CDR2 YFSETQ. The length of the CDR3 is 14 residues. The V and J ends lost 2 bases and 1 base respectively, with 7 bases between them. CDR3 nucleotides: TGCGCCAGCAGCTTCGGGGAGAGCAATCAGCCCCAGCATTTT. Translated, it gives CASSFGESNQPQHF.

The genes are TRBV2 and TRBJ2-3; TRBD1 might be the D (5 bases). CDR1 SNHLY and CDR2 FYNNEI come from the germline V gene. The CDR3 has 14 residues. Trimming removed 8 bases at V and 1 base at J, with 13 bases between. CDR3 DNA: TGTGCCAGCCTCTACAGGATAGGCACAGATACGCAGTATTTT. Translated: CASLYRIGTDTQYF.

The V and J genes are TRBV13 and TRBJ2-3, with 12 nucleotides matching TRBD2. Germline V gives CDR1 PRHDT, CDR2 FYEKMQ (reference sequence). The CDR3 runs to 16 residues. Germline trimming cut 5 bases from V and 2 bases from J; bases unmatched to any gene: 5. CDR3 in amino acids: CASSPGTSGSTDTQYF. The CDR3 region has the DNA TGTGCCAGCAGCCCCGGGACTAGCGGGTCCACAGATACGCAGTATTTT. Variable domain in full (rest from reference TRBV13 and TRBJ2-3): AAGVIQSPRHLIKEKRETATLKCYPIPRHDTVYWYQQGPGQDPQFLISFYEKMQSDKGSIPDRFSAQQFSDYHSELNMSSLELGDSALYFCASSPGTSGSTDTQYFGPGTRLTVL.

This rearrangement joins TRBV5-1 to TRBJ2-5, with D tentatively TRBD1 (6 bases). V lost 4 bases and J 4 bases, leaving 17 bases between the germline ends. The germline V gene encodes CDR1 SGHRS and CDR2 YFSETQ. The CDR3 is 15 residues long. CDR3 loop: CASSLTSLGGETQYF. CDR3 DNA: TGCGCCAGCAGCCTAACGAGCTTAGGGGGAGAGACCCAGTACTTC.

This chain uses TRBV29-1 with TRBJ2-5, with TRBD2 matching 12 bases. The germline V gene has CDR1 SQVTM and CDR2 ANQGSEA. This CDR3 spans 15 amino acids. V lost 6 bases and J lost 5; bases outside the gene matches: 10. CDR3 DNA: TGCAGCGTCTCCCCTAGCGGGGGGGACAGGGAGACCCAGTACTTC. Amino acid sequence: CSVSPSGGDRETQYF.

The chain joins TRBV12-5 to TRBJ2-7; D remains unclear. The CDR3 contains 16 residues. The V and J ends lost 0 bases and 0 bases respectively, with 12 bases between them. Germline CDR1 LGHNT, CDR2 FRNRAP. The CDR3 loop is CASGLVVSKSSYEQYF. CDR3 DNA sequence: TGTGCTAGTGGTTTGGTAGTTTCGAAGAGCTCCTACGAGCAGTACTTC.

This chain connects TRBV19 to TRBJ1-2; D is uncertain. Germline V CDR1 and CDR2: LNHDA, SQIVND (reference sequence). V shed 4 bases and J shed 2 bases, with 11 bases lying between them. The CDR3 is 14 residues long. The CDR3 is CASSTLEGNYGYTF. In DNA, the CDR3 is TGTGCCAGTAGTACCCTGGAGGGAAACTATGGCTACACCTTC.

In DNA, the CDR3 is TGTGCCAGCAGTTCTCGACGGGACACTGAAGCTTTCTTT. This sequence encodes CASSSRRDTEAFF. The chain is built from TRBV27 and TRBJ1-1, with no clear D. There are 13 residues in the CDR3. The ends were cut back, 4 bases at V and 3 bases at J, with 9 bases in the middle. Germline V gene sequence: CDR1 MNHEY, CDR2 SMNVEV (reference sequence).

The chain recombines TRBV11-2 with TRBJ2-3; weak D call: TRBD2 (6 bases). The CDR3 runs 12 residues. Trimming took off 6 bases at V and 6 bases at J, with 10 bases between the two ends. Germline V gene sequence: CDR1 SGHAT, CDR2 FQNNGV. The CDR3 nucleotides read TGTGCCAGCAGTTCACGGGGGGATACGCAGTATTTT. As protein: CASSSRGDTQYF.

The V gene is TRBV19, the J gene TRBJ2-1; TRBD2 matches 12 bases. V dropped 5 bases and J dropped 4; count of bases not matched to a gene: 6. This CDR3 is 16 amino acids long. Germline CDR1 LNHDA, CDR2 SQIVND (reference sequence). CDR3 amino acids: CASSPETSGGYNEQFF. The CDR3 region has the DNA TGTGCCAGTAGTCCGGAGACTAGCGGGGGTTACAATGAGCAGTTCTTC.